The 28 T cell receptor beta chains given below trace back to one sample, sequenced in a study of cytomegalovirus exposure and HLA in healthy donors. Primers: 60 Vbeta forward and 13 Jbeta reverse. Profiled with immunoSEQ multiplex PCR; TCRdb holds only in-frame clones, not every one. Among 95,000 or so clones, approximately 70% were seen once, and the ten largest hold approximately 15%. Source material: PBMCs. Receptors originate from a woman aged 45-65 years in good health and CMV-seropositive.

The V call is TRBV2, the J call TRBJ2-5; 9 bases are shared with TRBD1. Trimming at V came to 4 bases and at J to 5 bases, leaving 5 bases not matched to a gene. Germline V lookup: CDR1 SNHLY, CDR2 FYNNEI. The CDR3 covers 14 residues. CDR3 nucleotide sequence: TGTGCCAGCAGTGCCGGGACAGGGTGGGAGACCCAGTACTTC. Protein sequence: CASSAGTGWETQYF.

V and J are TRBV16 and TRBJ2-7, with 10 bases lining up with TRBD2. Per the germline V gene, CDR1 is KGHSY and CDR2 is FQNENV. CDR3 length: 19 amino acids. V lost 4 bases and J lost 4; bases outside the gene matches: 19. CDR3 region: CASSPWVPSGSAGFYEQYF. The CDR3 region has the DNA TGTGCCAGCAGCCCCTGGGTCCCTAGCGGGAGCGCGGGTTTTTACGAGCAGTACTTC.

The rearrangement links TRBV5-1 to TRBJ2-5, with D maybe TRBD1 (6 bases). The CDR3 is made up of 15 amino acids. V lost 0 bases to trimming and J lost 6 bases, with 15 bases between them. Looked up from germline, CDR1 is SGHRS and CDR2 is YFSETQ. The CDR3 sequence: CASSLEQGFVKTQYF. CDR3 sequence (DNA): TGCGCCAGCAGCTTGGAACAGGGCTTTGTGAAGACCCAGTACTTC.

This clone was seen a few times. CDR3 in amino acids: CASSLASASGEQFF. DNA for the CDR3: TGTGCCAGTAGTCTGGCTAGCGCGTCGGGTGAGCAGTTCTTC. The chain combines TRBV19 with TRBJ2-1; perhaps TRBD2 as D (6 bases). V lost 5 bases and J lost 9, with 17 bases in between. From germline, CDR1 is LNHDA and CDR2 SQIVND (reference sequence). There are 14 residues in the CDR3.

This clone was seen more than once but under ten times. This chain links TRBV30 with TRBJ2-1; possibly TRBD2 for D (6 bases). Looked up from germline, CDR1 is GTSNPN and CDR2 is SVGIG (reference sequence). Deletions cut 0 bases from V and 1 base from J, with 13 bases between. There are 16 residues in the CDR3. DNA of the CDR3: TGTGCCTGGAGTGTCCGGACGGGAGTTTCCTACAATGAGCAGTTCTTC. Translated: CAWSVRTGVSYNEQFF.

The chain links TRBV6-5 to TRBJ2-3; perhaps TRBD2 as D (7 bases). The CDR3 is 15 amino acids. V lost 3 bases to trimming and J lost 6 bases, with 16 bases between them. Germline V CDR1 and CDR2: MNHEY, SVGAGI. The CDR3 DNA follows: TGTGCCAGCAGTTATGGGGGGGGGCAGGTGGATACGCAGTATTTT. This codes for CASSYGGGQVDTQYF.

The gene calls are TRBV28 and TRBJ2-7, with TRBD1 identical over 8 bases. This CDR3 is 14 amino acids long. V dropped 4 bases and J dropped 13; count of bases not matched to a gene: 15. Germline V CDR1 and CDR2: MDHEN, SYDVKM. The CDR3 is CASSSWDRPGMTYF. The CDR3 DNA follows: TGTGCCAGCAGTTCCTGGGACAGGCCGGGCATGACTTACTTC.

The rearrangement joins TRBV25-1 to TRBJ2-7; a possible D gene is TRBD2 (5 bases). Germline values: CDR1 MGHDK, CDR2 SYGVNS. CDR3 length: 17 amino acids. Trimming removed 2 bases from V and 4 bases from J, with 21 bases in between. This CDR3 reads CASSESLGVARWYEQYF. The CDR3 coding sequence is TGTGCCAGCAGTGAAAGCCTCGGGGTAGCACGGTGGTACGAGCAGTACTTC.

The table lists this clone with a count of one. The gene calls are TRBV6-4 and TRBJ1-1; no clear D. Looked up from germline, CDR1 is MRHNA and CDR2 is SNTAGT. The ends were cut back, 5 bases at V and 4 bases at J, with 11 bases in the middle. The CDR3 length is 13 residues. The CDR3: CASSNQRGTEAFF. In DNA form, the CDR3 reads TGTGCCAGCAGTAACCAACGGGGCACTGAAGCTTTCTTT.

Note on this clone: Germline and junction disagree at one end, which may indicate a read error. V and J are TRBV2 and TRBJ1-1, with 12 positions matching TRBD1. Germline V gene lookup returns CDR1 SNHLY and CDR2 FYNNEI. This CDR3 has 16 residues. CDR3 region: CASSAGTGGLVTEASF. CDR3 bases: TGTGCCAGCAGCGCCGGGACAGGGGGCTTAGTCACTGAAGCTTCCTTT.

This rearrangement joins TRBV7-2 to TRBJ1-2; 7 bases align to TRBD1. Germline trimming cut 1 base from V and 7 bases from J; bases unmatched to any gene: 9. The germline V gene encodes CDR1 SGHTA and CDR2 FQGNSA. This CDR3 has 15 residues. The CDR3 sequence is CASSLDGERQGGYTF. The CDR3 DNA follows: TGTGCCAGCAGCTTAGACGGGGAGCGACAGGGTGGCTACACCTTC. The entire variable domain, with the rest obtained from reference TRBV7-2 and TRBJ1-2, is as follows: GAGVSQSPSNKVTEKGKDVELRCDPISGHTALYWYRQSLGQGLEFLIYFQGNSAPDKSGLPSDRFSAERTGGSVSTLTIQRTQQEDSAVYLCASSLDGERQGGYTFGSGTRLTVV.

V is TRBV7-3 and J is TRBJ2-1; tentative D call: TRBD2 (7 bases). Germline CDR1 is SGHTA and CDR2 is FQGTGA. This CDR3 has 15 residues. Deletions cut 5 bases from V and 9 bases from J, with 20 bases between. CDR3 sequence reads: CASSPFRGGFVEQFF. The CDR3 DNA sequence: TGTGCCAGCAGCCCCTTCAGGGGAGGGTTTGTTGAGCAGTTCTTC.

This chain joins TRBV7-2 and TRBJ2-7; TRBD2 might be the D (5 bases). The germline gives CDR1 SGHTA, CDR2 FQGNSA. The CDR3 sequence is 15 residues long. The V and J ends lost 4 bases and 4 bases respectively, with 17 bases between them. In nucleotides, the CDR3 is TGTGCCAGCAGCTCCGAGGCGGACCAGCGGTACGAGCAGTACTTC. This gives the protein CASSSEADQRYEQYF.

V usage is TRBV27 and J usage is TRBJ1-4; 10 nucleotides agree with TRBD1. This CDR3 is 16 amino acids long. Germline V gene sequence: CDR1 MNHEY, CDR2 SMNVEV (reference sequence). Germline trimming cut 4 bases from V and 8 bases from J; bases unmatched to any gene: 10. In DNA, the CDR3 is TGTGCCAGCAGTTCCCCCGCCGGGACAGGGGAAGAAAAACTGTTTTTT. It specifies CASSSPAGTGEEKLFF.

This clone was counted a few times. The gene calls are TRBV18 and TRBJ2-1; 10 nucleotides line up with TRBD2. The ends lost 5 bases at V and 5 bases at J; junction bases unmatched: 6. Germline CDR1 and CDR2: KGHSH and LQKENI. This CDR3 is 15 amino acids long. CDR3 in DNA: TGTGCCAGCTCAGTTTTCACTAGCGGGGACAATGAGCAGTTCTTC. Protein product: CASSVFTSGDNEQFF.

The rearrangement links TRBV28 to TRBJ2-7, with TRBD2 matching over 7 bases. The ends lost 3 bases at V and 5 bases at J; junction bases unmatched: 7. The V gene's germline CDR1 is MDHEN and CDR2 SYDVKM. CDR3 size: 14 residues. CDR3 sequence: CASSLGGSVNEQYF. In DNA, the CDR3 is TGTGCCAGCAGTTTGGGCGGGAGTGTCAACGAGCAGTACTTC.

The CDR3 sequence is CATNPGTSGATDTQYF. CDR3 in DNA: TGTGCCACCAATCCCGGGACTAGCGGGGCCACAGATACGCAGTATTTT. The V gene is TRBV15, the J gene TRBJ2-3; 13 bases line up with TRBD2. CDR3 length: 16 amino acids. J gave up 2 bases and V 7 bases, and 6 bases lay outside the gene matches. CDR1 is LNHNV, CDR2 YYDKDF, per germline (reference sequence).

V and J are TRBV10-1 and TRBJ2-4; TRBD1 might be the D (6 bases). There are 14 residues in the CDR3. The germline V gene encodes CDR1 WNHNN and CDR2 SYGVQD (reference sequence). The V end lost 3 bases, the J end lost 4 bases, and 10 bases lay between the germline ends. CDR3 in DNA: TGCGCCAGCAGTGATACAGGGTCTAAAAACATTCAGTACTTC. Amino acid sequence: CASSDTGSKNIQYF.

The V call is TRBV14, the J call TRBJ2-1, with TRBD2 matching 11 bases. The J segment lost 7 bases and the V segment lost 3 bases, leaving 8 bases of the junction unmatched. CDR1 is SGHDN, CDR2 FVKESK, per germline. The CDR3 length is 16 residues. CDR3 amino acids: CASSQGLAEPHNEQFF. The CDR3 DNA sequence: TGTGCCAGCAGCCAGGGACTAGCGGAGCCGCATAATGAGCAGTTCTTC.

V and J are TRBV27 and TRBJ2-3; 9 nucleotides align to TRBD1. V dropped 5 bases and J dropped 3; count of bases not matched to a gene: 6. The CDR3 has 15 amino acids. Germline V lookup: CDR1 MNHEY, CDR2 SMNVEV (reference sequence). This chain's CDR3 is CASSPWDRATDTQYF. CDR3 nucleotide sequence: TGTGCCAGCAGTCCCTGGGACAGGGCTACAGATACGCAGTATTTT.

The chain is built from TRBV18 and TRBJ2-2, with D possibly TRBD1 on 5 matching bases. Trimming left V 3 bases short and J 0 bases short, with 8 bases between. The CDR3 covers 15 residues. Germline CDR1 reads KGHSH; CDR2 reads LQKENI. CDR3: CASSPGQANTGELFF. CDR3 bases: TGTGCCAGCTCACCGGGGCAAGCGAACACCGGGGAGCTGTTTTTT.

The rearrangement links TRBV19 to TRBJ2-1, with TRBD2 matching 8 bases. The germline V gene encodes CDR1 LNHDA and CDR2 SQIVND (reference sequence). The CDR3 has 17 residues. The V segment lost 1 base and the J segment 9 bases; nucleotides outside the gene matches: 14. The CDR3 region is CASSIVPAGGRSGEQFF. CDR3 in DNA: TGTGCCAGTAGTATAGTTCCGGCGGGAGGACGCTCCGGTGAGCAGTTCTTC.

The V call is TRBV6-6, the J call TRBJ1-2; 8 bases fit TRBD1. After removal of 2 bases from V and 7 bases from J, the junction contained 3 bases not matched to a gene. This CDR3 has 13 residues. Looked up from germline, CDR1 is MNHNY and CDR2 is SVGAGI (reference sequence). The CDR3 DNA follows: TGTGCCAGCAGTTACGGGACAGGAGGTGGCTACACCTTC. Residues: CASSYGTGGGYTF.

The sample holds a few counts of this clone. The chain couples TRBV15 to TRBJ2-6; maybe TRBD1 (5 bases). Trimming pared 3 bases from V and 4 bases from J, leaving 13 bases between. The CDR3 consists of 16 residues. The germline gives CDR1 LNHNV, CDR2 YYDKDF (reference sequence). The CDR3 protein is CATSSIGALGANVLTF. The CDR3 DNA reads TGTGCCACCAGCAGTATAGGGGCTCTGGGGGCCAACGTCCTGACTTTC.

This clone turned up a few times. The CDR3 spells CASSLLAGVGEQYF. The CDR3 DNA is TGTGCCAGCAGCTTACTAGCGGGAGTAGGCGAGCAGTACTTC. The rearrangement joins TRBV7-2 to TRBJ2-7; 10 nucleotides match TRBD2. Germline loops: CDR1 SGHTA, CDR2 FQGNSA. This CDR3 comprises 14 residues. V was pared by 2 bases and J by 6 bases, with 4 bases of the junction left unmatched.

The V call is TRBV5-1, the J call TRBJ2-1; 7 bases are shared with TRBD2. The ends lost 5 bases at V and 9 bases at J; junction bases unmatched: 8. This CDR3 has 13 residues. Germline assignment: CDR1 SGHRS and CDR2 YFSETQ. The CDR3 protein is CASRREEVSEQFF. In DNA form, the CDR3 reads TGCGCCAGCAGACGGGAGGAGGTGAGTGAGCAGTTCTTC.

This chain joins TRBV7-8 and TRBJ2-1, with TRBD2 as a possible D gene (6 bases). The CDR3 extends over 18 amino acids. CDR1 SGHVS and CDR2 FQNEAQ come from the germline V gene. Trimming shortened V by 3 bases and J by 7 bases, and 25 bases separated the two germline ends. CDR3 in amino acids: CASSFVLAGRTVENEQFF. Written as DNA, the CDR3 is TGTGCCAGCAGCTTCGTATTGGCGGGGAGAACCGTGGAGAATGAGCAGTTCTTC.

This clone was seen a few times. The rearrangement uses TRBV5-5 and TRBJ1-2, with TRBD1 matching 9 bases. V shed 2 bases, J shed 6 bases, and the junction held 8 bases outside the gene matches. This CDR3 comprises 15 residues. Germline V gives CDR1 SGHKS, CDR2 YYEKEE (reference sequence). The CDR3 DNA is TGTGCCAGCAGCTTATCCACAGGGGGCCAGAATGGCTACACCTTC. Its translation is CASSLSTGGQNGYTF.